The present T cell receptor beta chain was sequenced within a study of monozygotic twins with inflammatory bowel disease. General study findings and limits: It was in IBD patients that TCRbeta diversity (inverse Simpson) was lower than in healthy co-twins. Researchers were unable to tell different T cell subtypes apart. Patient repertoires may carry noise from differing immunosuppressive treatments.

Concerning this clonotype itself: What it binds is not known.

Researchers generated cDNA in eight separate reactions per sample. TCRdb re-called the 5' RACE reads and catalogs CDR3 proteins one per entry, DNA excluded. The sample table includes some 170,000 distinct CDR3 sequences. The CDR3 is made up of 15 amino acids. CDR1 is SGHTA and CDR2 is FQGNSA in the germline V gene. This chain connects TRBV7-2 to TRBJ2-1; absent DNA, TCRdb's TRBD1 call cannot be checked. Sequencing input: blood. The sequence came from a human donor with ulcerative colitis or Crohn's disease, or a healthy co-twin of an affected twin (not recorded which). CDR3 amino acids: CASSLGQVGYNEQFF.